This TCR beta chain was observed in a study of human T cells and chemical hapten exposure. On the study more broadly: Skin on the upper inner arm, approximately 2 cm by approximately 2 cm in size, was sensitized with 2% DPC. The study, taken as a whole, reports: Healthy people's immune response may differ from that of the donors, who had alopecia.

Original processing methods: Per-sample TCR counts ranged from 23,224 to 690,600, median 95,638. TCRdb re-derived calls from the RACE reads in MiXCR, one entry per CDR3 protein. The V and J calls here are based on TCRdb, not the publication. The sample includes fewer than 85,000 distinct CDR3 sequences, approximately 10% of them seen just once. Regarding this clonotype: What it recognizes is unknown.

The time point was: patch test 2, 6 weeks after DPC sensitization. Treatment reported: therapeutic diphenylcyclopropenone sensitization with weekly scalp DPC. The study drew its donors from alopecia patients who were 18 to 70 years old and suitable for DPC. Sequenced material: whole blood, taken in connection with sensitization to the hapten diphenylcyclopropenone (DPC). This TCR was sampled from a man aged 18-30 years with alopecia areata. Some clones in this sample may be carry-over from other donors' samples.

CDR3 amino acids: CSAPRGQETQYF. Written as DNA, the CDR3 is TGCAGCGCCCCCCGGGGGCAAGAGACCCAGTACTTC. The genes are TRBV29-1 and TRBJ2-5; D is perhaps TRBD2 (6 bases). CDR3 length: 12 amino acids. V was shortened by 7 bases and J by 2 bases, with 11 bases between the two germline ends. Per germline, CDR1 SQVTM and CDR2 ANQGSEA.